The 21 T cell receptor beta chains below were found in one sample sequenced in a study of shared clonotypes between healthy human individuals. Data came from immunoSEQ multiplex PCR; TCRdb stores just in-frame clones and leaves some out. The sample shows 2 million to 2.5 million clones, roughly 92% of them seen only once. The sequenced sample consisted of naive CD4+ T cells from PBMCs. Subset defined: CD45RA+ positively selected. These receptors were taken from a young man in good health. Some clones in this sample may be carry-over from other donors' samples.

The rearrangement joins TRBV27 to TRBJ2-1; 8 bases fit TRBD1. CDR1 and CDR2 from the germline V gene are MNHEY and SMNVEV (reference sequence). Unmatched junction bases numbered 7, after V lost 3 bases and J lost 0 bases. This CDR3 contains 17 residues. In DNA form, the CDR3 reads TGTGCCAGCAGTTTGAGGCGACAGGGGCCCTCCTACAATGAGCAGTTCTTC. Translating gives CASSLRRQGPSYNEQFF.

V and J are TRBV7-2 and TRBJ2-7; tentative D call: TRBD2 (5 bases). The length of the CDR3 is 14 residues. Germline V gene data show CDR1 as SGHTA and CDR2 as FQGNSA. V was cut by 6 bases and J by 6 bases, with 18 bases left in between. CDR3 nucleotides: TGTGCCAGCAGATCCGCAGGAGGTGGGTTCGAGCAGTACTTC. Its translation is CASRSAGGGFEQYF.

The chain links TRBV6-5 to TRBJ2-5; 7 positions agree with TRBD1. The V gene end was trimmed by 2 bases and the J gene end by 3 bases; junction bases not matched to a gene: 6. This CDR3 contains 15 residues. CDR1 is MNHEY, CDR2 SVGAGI, per germline. CDR3 nucleotide sequence: TGTGCCAGCAGTTACAGGGGACAGCCAAAAGAGACCCAGTACTTC. This translates into CASSYRGQPKETQYF.

This rearrangement joins TRBV2 to TRBJ2-7, with 9 bases lining up with TRBD2. Germline lookup yields CDR1 SNHLY and CDR2 FYNNEI. The trim removed 2 bases at V and 11 bases at J, leaving 13 bases unmatched. The CDR3 contains 15 residues. The CDR3 loop reads CASSELGGLALGEYF. CDR3 bases: TGTGCCAGCAGTGAACTTGGGGGACTAGCCCTCGGGGAGTACTTC. Full variable domain (outside the CDR3, taken from reference TRBV2 and TRBJ2-7): EPEVTQTPSHQVTQMGQEVILRCVPISNHLYFYWYRQILGQKVEFLVSFYNNEISEKSEIFDDQFSVERPDGSNFTLKIRSTKLEDSAMYFCASSELGGLALGEYFGPGTRLTVT.

The chain recombines TRBV27 with TRBJ2-6; 11 bases align to TRBD1. J was trimmed by 1 base and V by 4 bases; bases with no gene match: 3. Germline values: CDR1 MNHEY, CDR2 SMNVEV (reference sequence). The CDR3 covers 17 residues. The CDR3 region has the DNA TGTGCCAGCAGTTCCGGACAGGGGGCATCTGGGGCCAACGTCCTGACTTTC. Residues: CASSSGQGASGANVLTF.

CDR3 nucleotide sequence: TGTGCCTGGAGTGTAATTGGGAGTGCCTTCTATGGCTACACCTTC. Encoded protein: CAWSVIGSAFYGYTF. The chain is built from TRBV30 and TRBJ1-2; D is undetermined. Trimming cost V 0 bases and J 4 bases, with 15 bases left between them. The CDR3 consists of 15 residues. Germline CDR1 GTSNPN, CDR2 SVGIG (reference sequence).

V and J are TRBV5-5 and TRBJ2-7, with 7 bases matching TRBD1. The CDR3 is made up of 15 amino acids. Germline V CDR1 and CDR2: SGHKS, YYEKEE (reference sequence). J was trimmed by 1 base and V by 3 bases; bases with no gene match: 7. The CDR3 sequence is CASSSTGHDSYEQYF. The CDR3, as DNA: TGTGCCAGCAGCTCGACAGGGCATGATTCCTACGAGCAGTACTTC. The variable domain in full, with the rest retrieved from reference TRBV5-5 and TRBJ2-7, is DAGVTQSPTHLIKTRGQQVTLRCSPISGHKSVSWYQQVLGQGPQFIFQYYEKEERGRGNFPDRFSARQFPNYSSELNVNALLLGDSALYLCASSSTGHDSYEQYFGPGTRLTVT.

The chain is built from TRBV29-1 and TRBJ2-1; 11 bases fit TRBD1. Germline values: CDR1 SQVTM, CDR2 ANQGSEA. With V trimmed by 6 bases and J by 14 bases, 6 bases remained unmatched. The CDR3 contains 11 residues. DNA for the CDR3: TGCAGCGTCCTAGGGGACAGGGGGAAGTTCTTC. Amino acids: CSVLGDRGKFF.

This chain links TRBV7-3 with TRBJ2-3, with D hard to call. CDR3 length equals 14 residues. CDR1 is SGHTA and CDR2 is FQGTGA in the germline V gene. Trimming left V 5 bases short and J 6 bases short, with 15 bases between. Written as DNA, the CDR3 is TGTGCCAGCAGCATCCAAGTCCCTTCCGATACGCAGTATTTT. Translated, it gives CASSIQVPSDTQYF.

The chain links TRBV28 to TRBJ2-3; D possibly corresponds to TRBD1 (6 bases). CDR3 length equals 15 residues. The V gene lost 5 bases and the J gene lost 1 base, with 13 bases spanning the gap. CDR1 and CDR2 from the germline V gene are MDHEN and SYDVKM. The CDR3 is CASSPLRQGTDTQYF. The CDR3 nucleotides are TGTGCCAGCAGTCCTCTTAGACAGGGCACAGATACGCAGTATTTT. Supplemented by reference TRBV28 and TRBJ2-3, the full variable domain reads DVKVTQSSRYLVKRTGEKVFLECVQDMDHENMFWYRQDPGLGLRLIYFSYDVKMKEKGDIPEGYSVSREKKERFSLILESASTNQTSMYLCASSPLRQGTDTQYFGPGTRLTVL.

This clone has only one observation. J is TRBJ2-1 and V is TRBV28; a possible D gene is TRBD2 (6 bases). The germline V and J ends were trimmed by 7 bases and 6 bases, with 25 bases remaining between them. This CDR3 contains 17 residues. CDR1 is MDHEN, CDR2 SYDVKM, per germline. CDR3 nucleotide sequence: TGTGCCAGCACCCTGGAGGGTTTGGGGCAGAGGGTCAATGAGCAGTTCTTC. Amino acids: CASTLEGLGQRVNEQFF.

J is TRBJ1-5 and V is TRBV28, with no clear D. The CDR3 totals 18 residues. Germline values: CDR1 MDHEN, CDR2 SYDVKM. Trimming took off 6 bases at V and 0 bases at J, with 21 bases between the two ends. The CDR3 here is CASSPSPRIYYSNQPQHF. The DNA of the CDR3 is TGTGCCAGCAGCCCAAGTCCAAGAATATATTATAGCAATCAGCCCCAGCATTTT.

The rearrangement joins TRBV6-5 to TRBJ1-2, with D unclear. The CDR3 has 16 amino acids. Germline V gene sequence: CDR1 MNHEY, CDR2 SVGAGI. V shed 0 bases and J shed 0 bases, with 11 bases lying between them. The chain's CDR3 is CASSYSTYDTNYGYTF. The CDR3 nucleotides are TGTGCCAGCAGTTACTCGACATATGACACTAACTATGGCTACACCTTC.

V and J are TRBV11-2 and TRBJ1-2; TRBD1 aligns across 9 bases. The V and J ends lost 1 base and 4 bases, in that order; junction bases with no gene match: 7. Germline V lookup: CDR1 SGHAT, CDR2 FQNNGV. The CDR3 covers 16 residues. CDR3 nucleotide sequence: TGTGCCAGCAGCTTAGCCGGGACAGGGTGGGCCTATGGCTACACCTTC. Its protein product is CASSLAGTGWAYGYTF.

The V and J genes are TRBV5-4 and TRBJ1-1; D gene ambiguous. This CDR3 has 15 amino acids. Trimming stripped 0 bases from V and 3 bases from J, with 12 bases between. Germline loops: CDR1 SGHNT, CDR2 YYREEE (reference sequence). CDR3 DNA sequence: TGTGCCAGCAGCTTGGAGTCGACGAAACACACTGAAGCTTTCTTT. As protein: CASSLESTKHTEAFF.

This chain connects TRBV19 to TRBJ2-1; D call uncertain. Between the trimmed V and J ends, which lost 2 bases and 3 bases, there was a span of 8 bases. Germline assignment: CDR1 LNHDA and CDR2 SQIVND (reference sequence). This CDR3 is built from 14 residues. The CDR3 coding sequence is TGTGCCAGTAGTATATCCCACGGCTACAATGAGCAGTTCTTC. This sequence encodes CASSISHGYNEQFF.

This clone has more than one count but fewer than ten. The chain recombines TRBV5-1 with TRBJ2-2, with TRBD1 as a possible D gene (5 bases). Germline V gene sequence: CDR1 SGHRS, CDR2 YFSETQ. The CDR3 runs 15 residues. V shed 3 bases and J shed 1 base, with 10 bases lying between them. The DNA of the CDR3 is TGCGCCAGCAGCTGGAATACAGGGAACACCGGGGAGCTGTTTTTT. This gives the protein CASSWNTGNTGELFF. Full variable domain (remainder filled in from reference TRBV5-1 and TRBJ2-2): KAGVTQTPRYLIKTRGQQVTLSCSPISGHRSVSWYQQTPGQGLQFLFEYFSETQRNKGNFPGRFSGRQFSNSRSEMNVSTLELGDSALYLCASSWNTGNTGELFFGEGSRLTVL.

This chain uses TRBV19 with TRBJ1-2; D gene ambiguous. From germline, CDR1 is LNHDA and CDR2 SQIVND (reference sequence). The CDR3 length is 15 residues. Trimming removed 7 bases from V and 1 base from J, with 16 bases in between. CDR3 DNA sequence: TGTGCCAGTACCCGTCCTGGCAGGCGTAACTATGGCTACACCTTC. It yields the protein CASTRPGRRNYGYTF.

This clone was seen only once. The J gene is TRBJ1-3, the V gene TRBV27; D call uncertain. This CDR3 is built from 14 residues. CDR1 and CDR2 from the germline V gene are MNHEY and SMNVEV (reference sequence). Trimming cost V 2 bases and J 5 bases, with 10 bases left between them. The CDR3 coding sequence is TGTGCCAGCAGTTTAGCCGGTGGTCGAAACACCATATATTTT. Protein product: CASSLAGGRNTIYF.

This rearrangement joins TRBV6-5 to TRBJ1-1; D may be TRBD1 (6 bases). The CDR3 covers 15 residues. The V end was cut by 4 bases, the J end by 1 base, with 13 bases between. CDR1 and CDR2 (germline): MNHEY, SVGAGI. The CDR3 reads CASSFFRGPNTEAFF. CDR3 nucleotides: TGTGCCAGCAGTTTCTTCAGGGGACCGAACACTGAAGCTTTCTTT.

The rearrangement uses TRBV7-9 and TRBJ1-5, with D possibly TRBD1 on 5 matching bases. CDR1 and CDR2 from the germline V gene are SEHNR and FQNEAQ (reference sequence). Trimming pared 1 base from V and 7 bases from J, leaving 14 bases between. The CDR3 runs 15 residues. The CDR3 DNA sequence: TGTGCCAGCAGCTTAGGAATCGGGGGGAAACAGCCCCAGCATTTT. Translating gives CASSLGIGGKQPQHF.